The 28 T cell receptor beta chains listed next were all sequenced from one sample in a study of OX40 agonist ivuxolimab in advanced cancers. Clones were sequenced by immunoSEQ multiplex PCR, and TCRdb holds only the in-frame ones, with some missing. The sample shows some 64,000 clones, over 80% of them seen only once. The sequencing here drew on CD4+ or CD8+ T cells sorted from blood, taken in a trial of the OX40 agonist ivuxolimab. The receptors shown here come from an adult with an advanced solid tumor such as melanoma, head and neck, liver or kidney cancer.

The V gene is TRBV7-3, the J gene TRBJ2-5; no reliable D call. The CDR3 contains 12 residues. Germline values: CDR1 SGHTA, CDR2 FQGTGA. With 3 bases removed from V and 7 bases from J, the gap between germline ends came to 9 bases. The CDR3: CASSFERGTQYF. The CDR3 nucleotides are TGTGCCAGCAGCTTCGAAAGAGGGACCCAGTACTTC.

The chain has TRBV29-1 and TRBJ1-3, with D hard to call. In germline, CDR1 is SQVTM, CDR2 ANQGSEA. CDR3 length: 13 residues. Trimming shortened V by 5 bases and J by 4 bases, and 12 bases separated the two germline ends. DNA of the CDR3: TGCAGCGTTAGATTGGACGGAGGAAACACCATATATTTT. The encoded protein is CSVRLDGGNTIYF.

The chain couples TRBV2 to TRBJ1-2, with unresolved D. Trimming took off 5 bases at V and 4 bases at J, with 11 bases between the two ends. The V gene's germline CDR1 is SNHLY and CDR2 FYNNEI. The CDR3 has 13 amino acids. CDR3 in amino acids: CASSRAEGYGYTF. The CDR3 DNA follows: TGTGCCAGCAGTAGAGCGGAAGGCTATGGCTACACCTTC.

CDR3 DNA sequence: TGTGCCAGCAGCCCCGGGGCGGGGGACTATGGCTACACCTTC. Amino acid sequence: CASSPGAGDYGYTF. This sequence joins TRBV7-9 and TRBJ1-2; D may be TRBD1 (5 bases). Germline CDR1 and CDR2: SEHNR and FQNEAQ (reference sequence). CDR3 length: 14 amino acids. V lost 5 bases and J 3 bases, leaving 13 bases between the germline ends.

CDR3 sequence reads: CASSELGGSSYEQYF. The CDR3 DNA is TGTGCCAGCAGTGAACTGGGCGGGAGCTCCTACGAGCAGTACTTC. The chain links TRBV2 to TRBJ2-7; 7 bases match TRBD2. V lost 2 bases to trimming and J lost 0 bases; unmatched junction nucleotides: 4. The CDR3 is 15 residues long. Germline assignment: CDR1 SNHLY and CDR2 FYNNEI. Together with reference TRBV2 and TRBJ2-7, the CDR3 gives the full variable domain: EPEVTQTPSHQVTQMGQEVILRCVPISNHLYFYWYRQILGQKVEFLVSFYNNEISEKSEIFDDQFSVERPDGSNFTLKIRSTKLEDSAMYFCASSELGGSSYEQYFGPGTRLTVT.

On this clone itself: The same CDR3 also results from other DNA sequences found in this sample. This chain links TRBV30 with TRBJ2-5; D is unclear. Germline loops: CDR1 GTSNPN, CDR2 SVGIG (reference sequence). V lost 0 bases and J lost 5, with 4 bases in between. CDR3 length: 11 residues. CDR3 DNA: TGTGCCTGGAGTGTAAGGGAGACCCAGTACTTC. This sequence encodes CAWSVRETQYF.

In DNA, the CDR3 is TGTGCCAGCAGCTCACAGGGTCCCAACAATGAGCAGTTCTTC. Translated, it gives CASSSQGPNNEQFF. The gene calls are TRBV7-9 and TRBJ2-1, with D possibly being TRBD1 (6 bases). The CDR3 has 14 amino acids. Germline loops: CDR1 SEHNR, CDR2 FQNEAQ (reference sequence). The V gene lost 4 bases and the J gene lost 5 bases, with 12 bases spanning the gap.

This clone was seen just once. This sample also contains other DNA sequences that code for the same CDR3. CDR3 residues: CASSVGVGQYEQYF. Here the CDR3 DNA reads TGTGCCAGCAGCGTAGGGGTAGGGCAGTACGAGCAGTACTTC. The chain joins TRBV9 to TRBJ2-7, with no clear D. The ends were cut back, 0 bases at V and 4 bases at J, with 11 bases in the middle. CDR1 is SGDLS and CDR2 is YYNGEE in the germline V gene. There are 14 residues in the CDR3.

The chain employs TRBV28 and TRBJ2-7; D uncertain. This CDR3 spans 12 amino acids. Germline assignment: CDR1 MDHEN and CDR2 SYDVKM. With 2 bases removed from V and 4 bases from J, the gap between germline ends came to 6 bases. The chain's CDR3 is CASSLMWYEQYF. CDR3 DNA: TGTGCCAGCAGTTTAATGTGGTACGAGCAGTACTTC.

CDR3 DNA: TGTGCCAGCAAAGTAGGGCCGGCAGATACGCAGTATTTT. Translating gives CASKVGPADTQYF. The V and J genes are TRBV11-1 and TRBJ2-3; no clear D gene. CDR1 and CDR2 (germline): SGHAT, FQDESV (reference sequence). Trimming pared 7 bases from V and 4 bases from J, leaving 12 bases between. The CDR3 is 13 residues long.

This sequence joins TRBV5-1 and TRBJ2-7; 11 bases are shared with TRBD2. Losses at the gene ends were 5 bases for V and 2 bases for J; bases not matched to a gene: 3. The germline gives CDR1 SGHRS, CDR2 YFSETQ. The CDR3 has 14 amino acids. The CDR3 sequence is CASRPGLAAYEQYF. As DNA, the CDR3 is TGCGCCAGCAGACCGGGACTAGCGGCCTACGAGCAGTACTTC.

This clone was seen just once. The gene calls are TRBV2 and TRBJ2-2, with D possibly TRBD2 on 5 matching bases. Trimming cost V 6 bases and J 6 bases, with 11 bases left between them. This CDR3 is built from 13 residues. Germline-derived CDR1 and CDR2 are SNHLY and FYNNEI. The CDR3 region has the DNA TGTGCCAGCAGACGGGGAACAGCCGGGGAGCTGTTTTTT. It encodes CASRRGTAGELFF.

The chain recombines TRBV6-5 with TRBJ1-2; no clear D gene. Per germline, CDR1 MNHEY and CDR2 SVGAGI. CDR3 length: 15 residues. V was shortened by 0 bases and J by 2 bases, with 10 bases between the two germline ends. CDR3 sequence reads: CASSYSGLQNYGYTF. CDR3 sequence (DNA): TGTGCCAGCAGTTACTCGGGATTACAGAACTATGGCTACACCTTC.

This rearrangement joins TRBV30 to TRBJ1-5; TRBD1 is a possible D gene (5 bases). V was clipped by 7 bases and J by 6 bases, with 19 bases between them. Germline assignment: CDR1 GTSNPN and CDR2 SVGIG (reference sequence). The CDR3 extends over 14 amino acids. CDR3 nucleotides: TGTGCCTCGCAGTGGGGCGGGGGGATTCAGCCCCAGCATTTT. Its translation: CASQWGGGIQPQHF.

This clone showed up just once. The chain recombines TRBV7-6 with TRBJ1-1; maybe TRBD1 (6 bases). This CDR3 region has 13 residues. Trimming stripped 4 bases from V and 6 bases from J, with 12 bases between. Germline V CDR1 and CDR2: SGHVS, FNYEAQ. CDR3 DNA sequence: TGTGCCAGCAGCTCCAGGGGAGAGGCTGAAGCTTTCTTT. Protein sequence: CASSSRGEAEAFF.

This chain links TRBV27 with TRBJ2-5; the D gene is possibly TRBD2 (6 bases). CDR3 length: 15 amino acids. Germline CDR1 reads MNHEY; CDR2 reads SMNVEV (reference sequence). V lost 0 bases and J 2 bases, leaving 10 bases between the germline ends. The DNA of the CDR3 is TGTGCCAGCAGTTTATCGGGGGGTATACAAGAGACCCAGTACTTC. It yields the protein CASSLSGGIQETQYF.

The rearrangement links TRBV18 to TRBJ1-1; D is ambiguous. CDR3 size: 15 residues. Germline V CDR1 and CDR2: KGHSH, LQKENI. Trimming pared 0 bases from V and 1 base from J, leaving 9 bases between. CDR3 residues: CASSPPGSGNTEAFF. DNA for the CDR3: TGTGCCAGCTCACCACCGGGCTCGGGGAACACTGAAGCTTTCTTT.

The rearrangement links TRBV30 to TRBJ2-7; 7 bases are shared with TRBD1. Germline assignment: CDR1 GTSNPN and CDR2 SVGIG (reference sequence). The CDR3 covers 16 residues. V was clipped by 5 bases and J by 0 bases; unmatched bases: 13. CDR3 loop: CAWDITRTGSSYEQYF. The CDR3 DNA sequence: TGTGCCTGGGATATTACAAGGACAGGCAGCTCCTACGAGCAGTACTTC.

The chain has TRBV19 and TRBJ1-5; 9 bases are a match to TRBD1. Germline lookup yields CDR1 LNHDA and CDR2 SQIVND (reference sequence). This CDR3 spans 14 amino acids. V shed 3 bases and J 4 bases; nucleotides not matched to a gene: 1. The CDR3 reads CASSMGTGNQPQHF. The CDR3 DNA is TGTGCCAGTAGTATGGGGACAGGGAATCAGCCCCAGCATTTT.

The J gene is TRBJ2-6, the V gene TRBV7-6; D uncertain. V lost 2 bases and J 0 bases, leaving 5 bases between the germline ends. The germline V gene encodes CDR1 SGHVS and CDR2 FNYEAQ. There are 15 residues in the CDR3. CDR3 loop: CASSLLLSGANVLTF. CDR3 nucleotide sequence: TGTGCCAGCAGCTTACTCCTCTCTGGGGCCAACGTCCTGACTTTC.

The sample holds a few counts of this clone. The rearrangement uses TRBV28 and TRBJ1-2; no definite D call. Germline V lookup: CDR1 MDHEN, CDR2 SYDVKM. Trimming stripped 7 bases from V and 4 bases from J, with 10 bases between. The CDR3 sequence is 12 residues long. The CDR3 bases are TGTGCCAGCACCCACAAGATCTATGGCTACACCTTC. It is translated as CASTHKIYGYTF.

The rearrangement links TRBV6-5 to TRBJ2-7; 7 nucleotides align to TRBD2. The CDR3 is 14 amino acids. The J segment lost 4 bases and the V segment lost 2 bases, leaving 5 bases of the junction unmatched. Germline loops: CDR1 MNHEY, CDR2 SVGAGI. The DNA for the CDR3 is TGTGCCAGCAGTTACCAAGACGGGGGGTACGAGCAGTACTTC. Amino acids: CASSYQDGGYEQYF.

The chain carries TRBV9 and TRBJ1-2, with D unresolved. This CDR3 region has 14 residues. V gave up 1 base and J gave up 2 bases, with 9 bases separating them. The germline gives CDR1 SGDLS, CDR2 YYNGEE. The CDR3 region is CASSVSSANYGYTF. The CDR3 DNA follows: TGTGCCAGCAGCGTATCCTCAGCAAACTATGGCTACACCTTC.

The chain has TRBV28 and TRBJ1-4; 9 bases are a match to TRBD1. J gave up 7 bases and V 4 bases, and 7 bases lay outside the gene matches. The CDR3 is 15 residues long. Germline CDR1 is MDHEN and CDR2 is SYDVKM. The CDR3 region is CASSSAGTGFEKLFF. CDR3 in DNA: TGTGCCAGCAGTTCCGCCGGGACAGGGTTTGAAAAACTGTTTTTT.

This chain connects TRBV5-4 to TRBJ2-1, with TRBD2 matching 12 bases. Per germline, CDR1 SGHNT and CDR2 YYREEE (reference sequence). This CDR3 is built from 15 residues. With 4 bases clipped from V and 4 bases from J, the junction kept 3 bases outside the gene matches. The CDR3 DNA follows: TGTGCCAGCAGCCGCGGGACTAGCGGGTACAATGAGCAGTTCTTC. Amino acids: CASSRGTSGYNEQFF.

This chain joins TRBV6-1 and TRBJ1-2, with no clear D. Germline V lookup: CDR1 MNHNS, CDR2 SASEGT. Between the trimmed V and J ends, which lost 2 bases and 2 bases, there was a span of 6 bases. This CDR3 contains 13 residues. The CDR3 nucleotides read TGTGCCAGCAGTGAACTAAGCAACTATGGCTACACCTTC. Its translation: CASSELSNYGYTF.

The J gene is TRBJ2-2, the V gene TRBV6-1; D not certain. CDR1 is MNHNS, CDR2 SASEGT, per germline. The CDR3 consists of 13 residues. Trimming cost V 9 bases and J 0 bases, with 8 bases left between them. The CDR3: CASIQANTGELFF. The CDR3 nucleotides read TGTGCCAGTATACAAGCGAACACCGGGGAGCTGTTTTTT.

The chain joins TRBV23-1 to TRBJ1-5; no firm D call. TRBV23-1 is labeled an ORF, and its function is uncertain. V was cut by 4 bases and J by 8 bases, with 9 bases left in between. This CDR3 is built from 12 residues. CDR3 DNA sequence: TGCGCCAGCAGTCTCGGTCTCAAGCCCCAGCATTTT. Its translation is CASSLGLKPQHF.